This record covers a single TCR beta chain. The sample is drawn from a study of CD8 T cells in Susac syndrome. V was clipped by 0 bases and J by 6 bases, with 24 bases between them. CDR3 length: 19 residues. Germline CDR1 is SGHTA and CDR2 is FQGNSA. Random hexamers primed reverse transcription of about 0.5 to 1 ug RNA. TCRdb used MiXCR to reprocess the immunoSEQ multiplex PCR reads, holding one entry per CDR3 protein. The table shows some 99,000 distinct CDR3 sequences, with 90% to 96% occurring only once. What was sequenced was CD4+ T cells from PBMCs. This TCR was sampled from a human donor in good health. The chain links TRBV7-2 to TRBJ2-4, with D perhaps being TRBD1 or TRBD2 (5 bases each). In DNA form, the CDR3 reads TGTGCCAGCAGCTTAGCTTCGGGCCCAGCCAGTAATGGGGGAAACATTCAGTACTTC. Its protein is CASSLASGPASNGGNIQYF.